This T cell receptor (beta chain) was identified during a study of circulating CD8 cells and anti-PD-1 response in melanoma (dated by TCRdb to the early 2020s). With regard to the full study: Nivolumab was administered to patients intravenously at 3 mg/kg every 2 weeks. Of the roughly 13 patients in the melanoma cohort, anti-PD-1 was received as first-line therapy by seven patients, and prior targeted therapy or immunotherapy had been received by six patients. Responders were defined as patients showing complete or partial responses, and non-responders as patients showing stable or progressive disease (RECIST v1.1). The TCR repertoire analysis covered roughly 11 melanoma patients: 7 non-responders and 4 responders. PD-1 on on-treatment samples was detected using a biotinylated anti-human IgG4 antibody. Study-level results and caveats: Repertoires were mostly private between subsets, with fewer than 7% of TRB clonotypes shared at M1, and the greatest sharing occurred between DPOS and TIGIT. The DNEG repertoire was the most diverse; PD-1 and DPOS showed similar, higher clonality, and TIGIT repertoires were the least diverse. Because of limited material, replicates were generally not included when the experiments were performed. The authors pointed out that the cohort included both treatment-naive and previously treated patients, and that this mix could influence the results. The published TCR repertoire comparisons relied only on baseline and M1 samples from a small cohort that had few responders. Since no tumor material could be accessed, the researchers instead assessed tumor reactivity using peptide assays on expanded sorted subsets.

The sequencing machine was a NextSeq 500. TCR libraries were prepared from about 15 ng of total RNA with the QIAseq Immune Repertoire RNA Library Kit, Human TCR Panel. The TCR libraries were sequenced on an Illumina NextSeq using a Mid Output V2 kit and asymmetric 261x41 paired-end reads. Every TCR library was diluted to 4 nM, then pooled, denatured and loaded at approximately 0.96 pM. As for the authors' bioinformatics: The QIAGEN GeneGlobe Data Analysis Center was used to process TCR FASTQ files, and downstream analysis was done in R 3.5.2. To get clonality, Shannon entropy was normalized by the log of the number of unique productive sequences and the result was subtracted from one. Within each subset, Fisher exact tests at 5% FDR identified TRA or TRB clonotypes differing in abundance between baseline and M1. Differentially abundant clonotypes were categorized as emerging, expanding, contracting or non-expanding/contracting. Morisita's overlap index was used to measure repertoire overlap between patients. TCRdb trimmed public reads at Q25 via fastp, called clones via MiXCR and kept in-frame beta chains. Each entry merges the rows of one CDR3 protein and shows their most common DNA and genes. TCRdb's processing, not the authors' own work, is the source of the V and J calls. This sample gives about a thousand distinct CDR3 sequences in total; around 4.5% of them show up just once. The ten largest clones add up to around 5.4% of the sample.

Within its sample, this clonotype is large (0.1 to 1%). The target of this receptor is not known. It has no much larger one-base neighbor in the sample; base qualities were not kept. Using a BD FACSAria II cell sorter, four subsets defined by PD-1 and/or TIGIT were sorted out of live CD3+CD8+TCRalphabeta+ cells. Circulating CD8 T cells were sorted into four subsets by PD-1 and TIGIT expression to characterize their relevance to anti-PD-1 therapy response. For each sorted CD8 T-cell subset, both the TCR alpha and TCR beta chains were sequenced. Peripheral blood was drawn before the first anti-PD-1 injection and after two and four injections. Ficoll gradient centrifugation was used to isolate PBMCs right away. Until use, PBMCs were kept cryopreserved in liquid nitrogen in RPMI containing about 20% FCS and about 10% DMSO. After thawing, PBMCs were stained with a viability dye and with antibodies against CD3, CD8alpha, TCRalphabeta, PD-1 and TIGIT. The RNeasy Kit was used to extract total RNA, and all samples had a RIN greater than 7.

The material was CD8+ T cells from PBMCs, obtained at baseline or after one month of anti-PD-1 therapy (not recorded which). The TCR comes from a human donor with melanoma.

The bases read TGTGCCAGCAGTTTATTAACTAGCGGGGGACCCACAGATACGCAGTATTTT. Translation gives CASSLLTSGGPTDTQYF. This chain is built from TRBV27 and TRBJ2-3, and TRBD2 aligns with 11 junction nucleotides. The germline V end is reduced by 1 base and the J end by 2 bases; junction bases left unmatched: 5. The CDR3 sequence holds 17 residues, the cysteine and phenylalanine included. The kept DNA is CDR3 alone, 51 bases in frame from the first base. The germline V gene encodes CDR1 MNHEY and CDR2 SMNVEV (reference sequence).